This TCR beta chain was retrieved from a study of blood T cell repertoires in COVID-19 (TCRdb year 2020). In the study overall: The collaborator samples originated in the United States, Italy and Spain and spanned the acute and convalescent phases of COVID-19. Where available, HLA class I and class II types were taken from metadata supplied by the sample provider and were not determined by assay-based typing. The material from the prospective study consisted of cDNA or gDNA derived from T cells, B-cell-depleted T cells, or PBMCs. Sample metadata almost always included a de-identified subject ID, COVID-19 status, age in years and sex. The repertoires were made available in a free public database intended to serve as a resource for research on the immune response to SARS-CoV-2. The samples were drawn from the first 160 participants of the ongoing ImmuneRACE study and from 1,254 subjects provided by 6 global collaborators. Deeply sampled blood TCRbeta repertoires from subjects exposed to, actively infected with, or recovered from COVID-19 were included in the dataset. The research as a whole found: How much clinical and demographic metadata was included differed by source and by participant, and the metadata was provided uncurated.

Points on this clone: This clone's antigen is unknown. There are no base qualities to consult, and no much larger clone falls within one base.

The collaborating institutions used their own protocols to collect whole blood in K2EDTA tubes. Collaborator samples were shipped for TCRbeta analysis as frozen whole blood, isolated PBMCs, or DNA extracted from either sample type. The germline V gene (reference sequence) specifies MNHEY as CDR1 and SMNVEV as CDR2. The CDR3 holds 16 amino acids from the cysteine to the phenylalanine. The kept DNA is CDR3 alone, 48 bases in frame from the first base. At the junction V is shortened by 9 bases and J by 0 bases, with 17 bases in between. The immunoSEQ Assay, a bias-controlled multiplex PCR, was used to amplify TCRbeta CDR3 regions from genomic DNA. The authors' pipeline ran thus. Within the assay, amplification of reference gene primers was used to estimate how many nucleated cells each sample contained. Sequence reads were collapsed and filtered to measure the absolute abundance of every unique TCRbeta CDR3 rearrangement. For each sample, productive Simpson clonality was calculated as the square root of Simpson's diversity index across productive rearrangements. TCRdb re-hosts the immuneACCESS table, in-frame sequences only. Its copies lack some clones; in the studies checked, an unresolved V gene accounts for under half of them, and the cause for the rest is not known. That table is the source of V, J and clone size, and D and trimming were worked out from the DNA. This sample comprises 180,000 or so clones, 70% to 90% of them detected only once. The top ten clones comprise roughly 9.7% of the sample.

This clonotype was sampled from a human donor with active or convalescent COVID-19. The donor label of this sample is uncertain. Sequencing was performed on peripheral blood. The chain uses TRBV27 and TRBJ2-2; TRBD2 might be the D gene, on 5 matching bases. The DNA sequence is given as TGTGCCAGTAAAATAGCGACCCTGACGAACACCGGGGAGCTGTTTTTT. Translated, this gives CASKIATLTNTGELFF.